Sequencing of this T cell receptor beta chain was carried out in a study of blood T cell repertoires in COVID-19. Data came from immunoSEQ multiplex PCR; TCRdb stores just in-frame clones and leaves some out. In the table there are fewer than 450,000 clones, around 91% of which are singletons. This clonotype was sampled from a woman aged 18-30 years who had recovered from COVID-19. What was sequenced was peripheral blood.

The CDR3 DNA is TGTGCCAGTAGTCCCCAGGGGGCGCGAGGCTACACCTTC. Its protein is CASSPQGARGYTF. The chain joins TRBV19 to TRBJ1-2; 8 nucleotides match TRBD1. CDR1 and CDR2 (germline): LNHDA, SQIVND (reference sequence). V trimming: 5 bases; J trimming: 8 bases; junction bases outside the gene matches: 7. The CDR3 sequence is 13 residues long.